This T cell receptor beta chain was sequenced for a study of T-cell memory formation after mild COVID-19. Overall study context: Largely, TCR clusters stayed within a single donor. Study-wide results and caveats: Clones that got smaller from day 15 to 85 had even CD4/CD8, while clones growing later tipped toward CD4+. Memory sampled before infection contained some responding clones, suggesting cross-reactive memory joined.

TCR alpha and TCR beta cDNA libraries carrying sample barcodes and UMIs came from 5'RACE with constant-segment primers. TCRdb re-called the 5' RACE reads with MiXCR, one entry per CDR3 protein. Counted here are fewer than 350,000 distinct CDR3 sequences, 15% to 20% occurring once; the ten biggest clones make up 23%. Many counts were recorded for this clonotype. Its antigen is as yet unknown. Germline assignment: CDR1 ENHRY and CDR2 SYGVKD. J was trimmed by 0 bases and V by 7 bases; bases with no gene match: 2. This CDR3 has 14 amino acids. This receptor was taken from a man younger than 30 who had mild COVID-19 (a few samples of this study predate the infection). Cell type and time point are not known. J is TRBJ2-3 and V is TRBV10-3, with 9 bases aligning to TRBD1. Input material: PBMCs or a T cell subset sorted from them (not recorded which). CDR3 sequence reads: CAIKTGGSTDTQYF. CDR3 sequence (DNA): TGTGCCATCAAGACAGGGGGGAGCACAGATACGCAGTATTTT.